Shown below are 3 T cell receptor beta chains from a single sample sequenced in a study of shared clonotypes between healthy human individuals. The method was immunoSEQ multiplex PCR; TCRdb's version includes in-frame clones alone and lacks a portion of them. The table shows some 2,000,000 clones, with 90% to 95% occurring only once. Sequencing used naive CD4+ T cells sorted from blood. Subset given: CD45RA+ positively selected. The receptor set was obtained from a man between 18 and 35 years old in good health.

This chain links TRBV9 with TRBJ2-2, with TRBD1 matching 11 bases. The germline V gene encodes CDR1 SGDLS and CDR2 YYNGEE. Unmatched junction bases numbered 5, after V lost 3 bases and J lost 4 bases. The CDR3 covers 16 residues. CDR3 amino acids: CASSARGQGVTGELFF. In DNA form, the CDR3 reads TGTGCCAGCAGCGCAAGGGGACAGGGGGTCACCGGGGAGCTGTTTTTT.

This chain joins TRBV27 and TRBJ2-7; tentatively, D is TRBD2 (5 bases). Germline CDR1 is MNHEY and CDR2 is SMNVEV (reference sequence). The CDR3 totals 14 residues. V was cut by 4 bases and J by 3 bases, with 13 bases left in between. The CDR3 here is CASSSPDGNYEQYF. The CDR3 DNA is TGTGCCAGCAGTTCCCCAGACGGGAACTACGAGCAGTACTTC.

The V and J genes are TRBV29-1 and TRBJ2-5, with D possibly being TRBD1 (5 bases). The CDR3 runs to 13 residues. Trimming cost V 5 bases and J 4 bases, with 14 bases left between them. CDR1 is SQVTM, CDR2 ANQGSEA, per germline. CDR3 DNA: TGCAGCGTTTCGACAGTCTTTACAGAGACCCAGTACTTC. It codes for CSVSTVFTETQYF.